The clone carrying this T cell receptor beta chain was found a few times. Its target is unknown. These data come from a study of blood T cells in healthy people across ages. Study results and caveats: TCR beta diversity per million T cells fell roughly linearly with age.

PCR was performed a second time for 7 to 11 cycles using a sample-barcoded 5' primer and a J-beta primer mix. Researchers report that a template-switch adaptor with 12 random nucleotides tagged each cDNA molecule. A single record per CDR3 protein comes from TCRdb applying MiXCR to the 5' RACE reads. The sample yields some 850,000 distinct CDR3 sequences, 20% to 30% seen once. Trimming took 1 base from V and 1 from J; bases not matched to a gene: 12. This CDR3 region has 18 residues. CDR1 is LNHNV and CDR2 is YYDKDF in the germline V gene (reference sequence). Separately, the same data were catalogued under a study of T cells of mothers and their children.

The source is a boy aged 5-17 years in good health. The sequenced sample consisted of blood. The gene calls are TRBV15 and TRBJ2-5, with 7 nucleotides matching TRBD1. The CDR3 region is CATSRAYLTGNIQETQYF. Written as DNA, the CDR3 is TGTGCCACCAGCAGAGCCTACCTGACAGGGAATATCCAAGAGACCCAGTACTTC.